A selection of T cell receptor beta chains follows, all from one sample in a study of CD8 T cells in Susac syndrome. One entry per CDR3 protein results from TCRdb running MiXCR on the immunoSEQ multiplex PCR reads. The sample has approximately 150,000 distinct CDR3 sequences; approximately 96% are singletons. The sequenced sample consisted of CD4+ T cells from PBMCs. These receptors all stem from a human donor with Susac syndrome. Each CDR3 is given with its conserved first and last residue. The D gene is left open where the match is weak. Size values are once, few and many counts, or a class for expanded clones, and some rows have none.

v_gene	j_gene	abundance	d_gene	CDR3nt	CDR3aa
TRBV7-2	TRBJ2-2	-	-	TGTGCCAGCAGCTTAGCTCAATCGAACACCGGGGAGCTGTTTTTT	CASSLAQSNTGELFF
TRBV20-1	TRBJ1-1	-	TRBD1	TGCAGTGCCCCGCGGAGGGGGCTTGGGAACACTGAAGCTTTCTTT	CSAPRRGLGNTEAFF
TRBV7-2	TRBJ2-1	-	TRBD2	TGTGCCAGCAGCTTAGTCGGCGGGGGTACCTACAATGAGCAGTTCTTC	CASSLVGGGTYNEQFF
TRBV13	TRBJ2-5	-	-	TGTGCCAGCAGCTTAGGCTCTAGTGGGTACCAAGAGACCCAGTACTTC	CASSLGSSGYQETQYF
TRBV3-1	TRBJ2-7	-	-	TGTGCCAGCAGCCAAGTCGGGAGCTCCTACGAGCAGTACTTC	CASSQVGSSYEQYF
TRBV7-8	TRBJ1-5	-	-	TGTGCCAGCAGCTATGGACGTCAGGGAGTTCTTCAGCCCCAGCATTTT	CASSYGRQGVLQPQHF
TRBV20-1	TRBJ2-5	-	TRBD1	TGCAGTGCTGCCGGGACAGGGGGCATTTTTGAGGGAGAGACCCAGTACTTC	CSAAGTGGIFEGETQYF
TRBV5-1	TRBJ2-7	-	TRBD2	TGCGCCAGCAGCAGAGCGGGGGCCTACGAGCAGTACTTC	CASSRAGAYEQYF
TRBV9	TRBJ2-1	-	-	TGTGCCAGCAGCGCTGGGGGGAGAAATGAGCAGTTCTTC	CASSAGGRNEQFF
TRBV5-4	TRBJ2-2	-	-	TGTGCCAGCAGCTTGGAGTGGAGCACCGGGGAGCTGTTTTTT	CASSLEWSTGELFF
TRBV5-6	TRBJ2-7	-	TRBD1	TGTGCCAGCAGCCCGTTGACAGGGGACGAGCAGTACTTC	CASSPLTGDEQYF
TRBV5-4	TRBJ1-1	-	-	TGTGCCAGCAGCGGACTGACAGCAACACCAATGAACACTGAAGCTTTCTTT	CASSGLTATPMNTEAFF
TRBV7-8	TRBJ2-5	-	-	TGTGCCAGCAGCTTAGATCGGGCTCCGCAGTACTTC	CASSLDRAPQYF
TRBV4-1	TRBJ1-1	few	-	TGCGCCACCCGCGGGCCCCTCAAGGGCACTGAAGCTTTCTTT	CATRGPLKGTEAFF
TRBV20-1	TRBJ1-4	-	-	TGCAGTGCTAGAGACGATAATGAAAAACTGTTTTTT	CSARDDNEKLFF
TRBV5-1	TRBJ2-1	-	-	TGCGCCAGCAGCTTGGGGGCGGGTTCCTACAATGAGCAGTTCTTC	CASSLGAGSYNEQFF
TRBV5-1	TRBJ2-1	-	-	TGCGCCAGCAGCTTAGGGGAGACCTACAATGAGCAGTTCTTC	CASSLGETYNEQFF
TRBV20-1	TRBJ1-2	-	-	TGCAGTGCTAGAGGGGCCGGGGGGCAAGTGAGAGGCTACACCTTC	CSARGAGGQVRGYTF
TRBV20-1	TRBJ1-3	-	-	TGCAGTGCTAGAGGGGACGGCTCTGGAAACACCATATATTTT	CSARGDGSGNTIYF
TRBV10-3	TRBJ2-7	-	-	TGTGCCATCAGTGAAGGAGCGGAGCCCTCCTACGAGCAGTACTTC	CAISEGAEPSYEQYF
TRBV18	TRBJ1-1	-	-	TGTGCCAGCTCACCTCCTGGTCTCGGCCACACTGAAGCTTTCTTT	CASSPPGLGHTEAFF
TRBV19	TRBJ2-3	-	TRBD1	TGTGCCAGTAGCCGAGGGACAGGCGGGTCAGATACGCAGTATTTT	CASSRGTGGSDTQYF
TRBV7-9	TRBJ2-7	few	-	TGTGCCAGCAGCTTAGGACAGGTCTACGAGCAGTACTTC	CASSLGQVYEQYF
TRBV20-1	TRBJ2-7	-	-	TGCAGTGCTAGGAAGGGGGGGCATAAGGTCTACGAGCAGTACTTC	CSARKGGHKVYEQYF
TRBV12-3/TRBV12-4	TRBJ2-5	-	-	TGTGCCAGCAGTCGGGACCCCGCTGGCGGCCAGTACTTC	CASSRDPAGGQYF
TRBV28	TRBJ1-2	-	TRBD1	TGTGCCAGCAGTTCCCAGGGAGGGGGCCACTATGGCTACACCTTC	CASSSQGGGHYGYTF
TRBV7-9	TRBJ2-7	-	TRBD2	TGTGCCACTAATTCGGGGGGGACCTACCACGAGCAGTACTTC	CATNSGGTYHEQYF
TRBV25-1	TRBJ2-7	-	TRBD1	TGTGCCAGCAGTTCCACTAGGACAGGGGGCGAGCAGTACTTC	CASSSTRTGGEQYF
TRBV29-1	TRBJ2-3	-	-	TGCAGCGTGGGCCTCTCGGGGGTTAGCACAGATACGCAGTATTTT	CSVGLSGVSTDTQYF
TRBV7-9	TRBJ1-6	-	-	TGTGCCAGCAGCTTCCCAGATGCGCCCCTCCACTTT	CASSFPDAPLHF
TRBV18	TRBJ2-7	-	-	TGTGCCAGCTCACCACAGGGGTCAGATTACGAGCAGTACTTC	CASSPQGSDYEQYF
TRBV7-9	TRBJ2-5	-	-	TGTGCCAGCAGCCACAGCCGGGGTCAAGAGACCCAGTACTTC	CASSHSRGQETQYF
TRBV7-9	TRBJ1-1	-	-	TGTGCCAGCAGCTTTTCGGCTGAAGCTTTCTTT	CASSFSAEAFF
TRBV5-4	TRBJ1-2	-	TRBD1	TGTGCCAGCAGCTCGACAGGGGCCTATGGCTACACCTTC	CASSSTGAYGYTF
TRBV5-1	TRBJ2-3	once	TRBD1	TGCGCCAGCAGCGCGGGACAGGGGGCGGGAGATACGCAGTATTTT	CASSAGQGAGDTQYF
TRBV15	TRBJ2-7	-	-	TGTGCCACCGGATTCCACGAGGGGTACGAGCAGTACTTC	CATGFHEGYEQYF
TRBV28	TRBJ2-5	-	TRBD1	TGTGCCAGCAGCCTCGGACAGGAAGAGACCCAGTACTTC	CASSLGQEETQYF
TRBV11-2	TRBJ2-5	-	-	TGTGCCAGCAGCTCCAGGGCGGGGAACCAAGAGACCCAGTACTTC	CASSSRAGNQETQYF
TRBV9	TRBJ2-3	-	TRBD1	TGTGCCAGCAGCGTAGACCGGGACAGGCCTCTGGTAACAGATACGCAGTATTTT	CASSVDRDRPLVTDTQYF
TRBV9	TRBJ2-1	-	-	TGTGCCAGCAGCGTAGGGTGGGACTCCAATGAGCAGTTCTTC	CASSVGWDSNEQFF
TRBV3-1	TRBJ2-6	-	TRBD1	TGTGCCAGCAGCCAACCCACCGGGACAGGGTCTTCATCTGGGGCCAACGTCCTGACTTTC	CASSQPTGTGSSSGANVLTF
TRBV29-1	TRBJ2-1	-	TRBD2	TGCAGCGTCTCGGACGGGGGGGCGCACAACAATGAGCAGTTCTTC	CSVSDGGAHNNEQFF
TRBV7-9	TRBJ2-1	-	-	TGTGCGGGAGAACCCTCTTACTACAATGAGCAGTTCTTC	CAGEPSYYNEQFF
TRBV6-2/TRBV6-3	TRBJ1-1	-	-	TGTGCCAGCAGTACCCTTCGACAGCCTAAGAACACTGAAGCTTTCTTT	CASSTLRQPKNTEAFF
TRBV4-1	TRBJ2-2	-	TRBD2	TGCGCCAGCAGCCAAGATCCGATAGCGGGGGGATACACCGGGGAGCTGTTTTTT	CASSQDPIAGGYTGELFF
TRBV7-9	TRBJ2-2	-	-	TGTGCCAGCAGCTTAGGGCCTCTTACCGAACATAGCGGGGAGCTGTTTTTT	CASSLGPLTEHSGELFF
TRBV12-3/TRBV12-4	TRBJ1-1	-	TRBD1	TGTGCCAGCACCCGGAGGGGACAGGGGGATGGAGCTTTCTTT	CASTRRGQGDGAFF
TRBV11-2	TRBJ2-3	few	-	TGTGCCAGCAGCGAAGGGGACGGACTTGTTACGCAGTATTTT	CASSEGDGLVTQYF
TRBV20-1	TRBJ1-2	-	TRBD1	TGCAGTGCTCGCAGGTCCGGACAGGGAGGTGGCTACACCTTC	CSARRSGQGGGYTF
TRBV10-2	TRBJ2-5	-	-	TGCGCCAGCAGTGACCGTCGCCCCCCATTGCGGGCGGGAGAGACCCAGTACTTC	CASSDRRPPLRAGETQYF
TRBV3-1	TRBJ2-4	-	TRBD2	TGTGCCAGCAGCCCGACGACTAGCATAAACATTCAGTACTTC	CASSPTTSINIQYF
TRBV7-9	TRBJ2-7	-	TRBD2	TGTGCCAGCAGCATTAGCGGGGGCTACGAGCAGTACTTC	CASSISGGYEQYF
TRBV28	TRBJ1-2	-	-	TGTGCCAGCAGTGCGACGGGGCGTATGGATGGCTACACCTTC	CASSATGRMDGYTF
TRBV12-5	TRBJ1-1	-	TRBD1	TGTGCTAGTGGTTTGGTAAATTCACAGGGGGTTGGCACTGAAGCTTTCTTT	CASGLVNSQGVGTEAFF